Each of the 32 T cell receptor beta chains below was sequenced from the same sample in a study of a mutant IDH1 vaccine in newly diagnosed glioma. Here immunoSEQ multiplex PCR was the method, and the copy in TCRdb shows in-frame clones only, minus some. The table includes around 15,000 clones, around 95% detected once. The time point here: baseline, week 1 (first vaccination visit). Treatment noted: pre-vaccination baseline after standard-of-care therapy. The source material was peripheral blood mononuclear cells (PBMCs), sampled from a glioma patient treated with radiotherapy, temozolomide or both. The receptors derive from a woman aged 18-29 years with glioma. Some clones in this sample may be carry-over from other donors' samples.

The V call is TRBV13, the J call TRBJ2-2, with 9 bases matching TRBD2. This CDR3 region has 16 residues. The V gene's germline CDR1 is PRHDT and CDR2 FYEKMQ (reference sequence). V lost 4 bases and J lost 4; bases outside the gene matches: 7. The CDR3 is CASSWSGTSLTGELFF. The DNA of the CDR3 is TGTGCCAGCAGCTGGTCCGGGACTAGCCTCACCGGGGAGCTGTTTTTT.

The chain recombines TRBV19 with TRBJ2-7; TRBD1 matches at 7 bases. The CDR3 consists of 13 residues. CDR1 is LNHDA, CDR2 SQIVND, per germline (reference sequence). The trim removed 5 bases at V and 5 bases at J, leaving 6 bases unmatched. The CDR3 protein is CASSPRQGHEQYF. The DNA for the CDR3 is TGTGCCAGTAGTCCTCGACAGGGTCACGAGCAGTACTTC.

This clone has a handful of counts. This rearrangement joins TRBV19 to TRBJ2-7; a possible D gene is TRBD1 (5 bases). V dropped 3 bases and J dropped 3 bases, with 18 bases sitting between them. There are 16 residues in the CDR3. In germline, CDR1 is LNHDA, CDR2 SQIVND (reference sequence). The CDR3 coding sequence is TGTGCCAGTAGTATTATCTCCGGCAGGGCACACTACGAGCAGTACTTC. Protein sequence: CASSIISGRAHYEQYF.

The chain joins TRBV19 to TRBJ2-7; D may be TRBD2 (6 bases). This CDR3 is 14 amino acids long. The V gene lost 10 bases and the J gene lost 6 bases, with 22 bases spanning the gap. CDR1 is LNHDA, CDR2 SQIVND, per germline (reference sequence). The CDR3 coding sequence is TGTGCCACCTCACGGAGGGCAGGAGGGCCCGAGCAGTACTTC. It translates to CATSRRAGGPEQYF.

The chain recombines TRBV19 with TRBJ1-5; D unresolved. In germline, CDR1 is LNHDA, CDR2 SQIVND (reference sequence). This CDR3 has 15 residues. V was shortened by 5 bases and J by 4 bases, with 15 bases between the two germline ends. CDR3 nucleotide sequence: TGTGCCAGTAGTGTAAAACCGGGTACAAATCAGCCCCAGCATTTT. It is translated as CASSVKPGTNQPQHF. The full variable domain, completed using reference TRBV19 and TRBJ1-5, is DGGITQSPKYLFRKEGQNVTLSCEQNLNHDAMYWYRQDPGQGLRLIYYSQIVNDFQKGDIAEGYSVSREKKESFPLTVTSAQKNPTAFYLCASSVKPGTNQPQHFGDGTRLSIL.

The chain links TRBV9 to TRBJ1-2; D perhaps matches TRBD1 (5 bases). V was clipped by 2 bases and J by 8 bases, with 13 bases between them. This CDR3 is built from 13 residues. Looked up from germline, CDR1 is SGDLS and CDR2 is YYNGEE. This CDR3 reads CASSVEGARGYTF. In nucleotides, the CDR3 is TGTGCCAGCAGCGTTGAAGGGGCCCGCGGCTACACCTTC.

The gene calls are TRBV10-3 and TRBJ2-6; no firm D call. Between the trimmed V and J ends, which lost 3 bases and 9 bases, there was a span of 6 bases. The CDR3 spans 12 residues. Germline lookup yields CDR1 ENHRY and CDR2 SYGVKD. CDR3 residues: CAISEVSNVLTF. The CDR3, as DNA: TGTGCCATCAGTGAAGTCAGCAACGTCCTGACTTTC.

V usage is TRBV20-1 and J usage is TRBJ1-3; D is undetermined. This CDR3 is built from 11 residues. V shed 2 bases and J shed 7 bases, with 6 bases lying between them. Germline V gene data show CDR1 as DFQATT and CDR2 as SNEGSKA (reference sequence). The CDR3 DNA reads TGCAGTGCTAGAAATATGAACACCATATATTTT. Amino acids: CSARNMNTIYF.

The V gene is TRBV27, the J gene TRBJ2-1, with TRBD2 matching over 7 bases. J gave up 3 bases and V 3 bases, and 11 bases lay outside the gene matches. Germline V gene data show CDR1 as MNHEY and CDR2 as SMNVEV (reference sequence). This CDR3 has 17 residues. The CDR3, as DNA: TGTGCCAGCAGTTTGGTTCTTGGGGGGGGAGGCTACAATGAGCAGTTCTTC. This sequence encodes CASSLVLGGGGYNEQFF.

V usage is TRBV28 and J usage is TRBJ2-1; TRBD2 agrees at 12 bases. This CDR3 has 15 amino acids. Germline CDR1 and CDR2: MDHEN and SYDVKM. J lost 7 bases, V lost 6 bases, and 7 bases had no gene match. The CDR3 sequence is CASSPPLAGGNEQFF. The CDR3 DNA reads TGTGCCAGCAGCCCTCCCCTAGCGGGAGGGAATGAGCAGTTCTTC.

The chain uses TRBV7-9 and TRBJ1-2, with TRBD1 as a possible D gene (5 bases). The CDR3 loop spans 15 amino acids. Trimming took off 4 bases at V and 8 bases at J, with 20 bases between the two ends. Looked up from germline, CDR1 is SEHNR and CDR2 is FQNEAQ (reference sequence). The CDR3, as DNA: TGTGCCAGCAGCTCGATCGCACCGGGGGATTGGGGCTACACCTTC. This codes for CASSSIAPGDWGYTF.

V usage is TRBV18 and J usage is TRBJ2-5; D not certain. Near its end, the DNA agrees better with TRBJ2-7, so the J call may be wrong. This CDR3 has 11 amino acids. Germline CDR1 and CDR2: KGHSH and LQKENI. CDR3: CASSPDYEQYF. The CDR3 bases are TGTGCCAGCTCACCCGACTACGAGCAGTACTTC.

As DNA, the CDR3 is TGCGCCAGCAGCTTCACAGGGTCGGGAGAGACCCAGTACTTC. Encoded protein: CASSFTGSGETQYF. The chain uses TRBV5-1 and TRBJ2-5; possibly TRBD1 for D (6 bases). Germline values: CDR1 SGHRS, CDR2 YFSETQ. The ends were cut back, 2 bases at V and 4 bases at J, with 12 bases in the middle. This CDR3 comprises 14 residues.

The rearrangement joins TRBV18 to TRBJ2-2; the D gene could be TRBD1 or TRBD2 (5 bases each). Germline values: CDR1 KGHSH, CDR2 LQKENI. Between the trimmed V and J ends, which lost 2 bases and 7 bases, there was a span of 14 bases. The CDR3 consists of 15 residues. CDR3: CASSPGTPGLGELFF. CDR3 sequence (DNA): TGTGCCAGCTCACCAGGGACCCCCGGGCTCGGGGAGCTGTTTTTT.

This chain uses TRBV19 with TRBJ1-4, with 7 bases matching TRBD1. The CDR3 runs to 14 residues. Germline CDR1 LNHDA, CDR2 SQIVND (reference sequence). Losses at the gene ends were 6 bases for V and 5 bases for J; bases not matched to a gene: 6. The CDR3 bases are TGTGCCAGTAGCCGAGGGACAGCAAATGAAAAACTGTTTTTT. This encodes CASSRGTANEKLFF.

The J gene is TRBJ2-3, the V gene TRBV7-9; D is tentatively TRBD1 or TRBD2 (5 bases each). The germline CDR1 and CDR2 sequences are SEHNR and FQNEAQ (reference sequence). Trimming left V 1 base short and J 14 bases short, with 19 bases between. The CDR3 runs 14 residues. The CDR3 loop reads CASSLEVRADKVYF. The CDR3 nucleotides are TGTGCCAGCAGCTTAGAGGTACGAGCGGACAAGGTGTATTTT.

The gene calls are TRBV5-1 and TRBJ2-2; perhaps TRBD1 as D (6 bases). This CDR3 has 15 amino acids. Looked up from germline, CDR1 is SGHRS and CDR2 is YFSETQ. With 7 bases removed from V and 0 bases from J, the gap between germline ends came to 13 bases. The CDR3 is CASQKDSSNTGELFF. In DNA form, the CDR3 reads TGCGCCAGCCAGAAGGACAGCTCGAACACCGGGGAGCTGTTTTTT.

The rearrangement links TRBV11-2 to TRBJ2-2; D not resolved. V was clipped by 5 bases and J by 6 bases, with 7 bases between them. This CDR3 has 12 residues. Germline CDR1 SGHAT, CDR2 FQNNGV. CDR3 DNA sequence: TGTGCCAGCAGCCATGGGCCCGGGGAGCTGTTTTTT. Translating it yields CASSHGPGELFF.

The J gene is TRBJ2-3, the V gene TRBV9, with 8 bases fitting TRBD2. There are 15 residues in the CDR3. V lost 3 bases and J lost 2; bases outside the gene matches: 5. Per germline, CDR1 SGDLS and CDR2 YYNGEE. CDR3 nucleotide sequence: TGTGCCAGCAGCGGGACTAGCAGTAACACAGATACGCAGTATTTT. This encodes CASSGTSSNTDTQYF.

The J gene is TRBJ1-1, the V gene TRBV7-3; D remains unclear. The ends were cut back, 3 bases at V and 1 base at J, with 9 bases in the middle. The CDR3 loop spans 14 amino acids. Germline CDR1 SGHTA, CDR2 FQGTGA. The CDR3 DNA follows: TGTGCCAGCAGCTTTATCGGAGGGAACACTGAAGCTTTCTTT. The encoded protein is CASSFIGGNTEAFF.

This clone was seen once. This chain uses TRBV7-8 with TRBJ2-3; D might be TRBD2 (8 bases). Germline V gives CDR1 SGHVS, CDR2 FQNEAQ. This CDR3 spans 18 amino acids. Trimming pared 5 bases from V and 2 bases from J, leaving 23 bases between. CDR3 sequence reads: CASSQEGALSGTTDTQYF. For the CDR3, the DNA is TGTGCCAGCAGCCAGGAGGGGGCCCTTAGCGGGACCACAGATACGCAGTATTTT.

V and J are TRBV5-1 and TRBJ2-3, with D perhaps TRBD1 (6 bases). The CDR3 runs to 15 residues. The germline V and J ends were trimmed by 0 bases and 2 bases, with 10 bases remaining between them. The germline gives CDR1 SGHRS, CDR2 YFSETQ. The CDR3 DNA follows: TGCGCCAGCAGCTTGGAGGGACACATCACAGATACGCAGTATTTT. It specifies CASSLEGHITDTQYF.

The chain links TRBV2 to TRBJ2-7; TRBD1 agrees at 8 bases. J was trimmed by 2 bases and V by 6 bases; bases with no gene match: 9. Looked up from germline, CDR1 is SNHLY and CDR2 is FYNNEI. The length of the CDR3 is 15 residues. CDR3 nucleotide sequence: TGTGCCAGCAGAAGGGAAGGGACAGGAGCCTACGAGCAGTACTTC. Amino acid sequence: CASRREGTGAYEQYF.

The chain employs TRBV7-8 and TRBJ2-7, with TRBD2 matching 8 bases. The ends lost 3 bases at V and 0 bases at J; junction bases unmatched: 7. The CDR3 is 16 amino acids. From germline, CDR1 is SGHVS and CDR2 FQNEAQ. Here the CDR3 DNA reads TGTGCCAGCAGCTTTTTTGTAGCGGGGAGCTCCTACGAGCAGTACTTC. Translated: CASSFFVAGSSYEQYF.

This chain joins TRBV7-6 and TRBJ1-4; D unclear. CDR3 length: 18 residues. Germline values: CDR1 SGHVS, CDR2 FNYEAQ. Trimming took 6 bases from V and 1 from J, leaving 21 bases between them. CDR3 region: CASSSPPGRRRTNEKLFF. The DNA of the CDR3 is TGTGCCAGCAGTTCCCCACCTGGACGCCGGCGAACTAATGAAAAACTGTTTTTT.

The gene calls are TRBV5-1 and TRBJ2-7, with 7 bases lining up with TRBD1. V dropped 0 bases and J dropped 0; count of bases not matched to a gene: 6. The CDR3 totals 16 residues. Germline V gene sequence: CDR1 SGHRS, CDR2 YFSETQ. CDR3 loop: CASSLGTRQGSYEQYF. CDR3 coding DNA: TGCGCCAGCAGCTTGGGAACGAGACAGGGCTCCTACGAGCAGTACTTC.

On this clone itself: No DNA is shown, since the ends of the CDR3 on it are uncertain; the CDR3 is the one TCRdb lists. CDR3 loop: CASSILVTGANVLTF. V and J are TRBV2 and TRBJ2-6. CDR1 and CDR2 from the germline V gene are SNHLY and FYNNEI. The CDR3 spans 15 amino acids, including both terminal residues.

This chain connects TRBV20-1 to TRBJ2-5, with D tentatively TRBD1 or TRBD2 (5 bases each). The end of the DNA is better explained by TRBJ2-7, so the J call may be wrong. Germline V gene sequence: CDR1 DFQATT, CDR2 SNEGSKA (reference sequence). The CDR3 is made up of 11 amino acids. Here the CDR3 DNA reads TGCAGTGCTAGTGTGGGGGACGAGCAGTACTTC. Its protein is CSASVGDEQYF.

The V call is TRBV7-9, the J call TRBJ1-1, with no clear D. Deletions cut 4 bases from V and 4 bases from J, with 7 bases between. This CDR3 comprises 12 residues. From germline, CDR1 is SEHNR and CDR2 FQNEAQ (reference sequence). CDR3 coding DNA: TGTGCCAGCAGCTCCTCGCGCACTGAAGCTTTCTTT. Its translation: CASSSSRTEAFF.

The chain uses TRBV27 and TRBJ1-5; D perhaps matches TRBD1 (5 bases). V lost 6 bases, J lost 0 bases, and 12 bases lay in between. The CDR3 is made up of 15 amino acids. CDR1 is MNHEY, CDR2 SMNVEV, per germline (reference sequence). The chain's CDR3 is CASSLQAISNQPQHF. For the CDR3, the DNA is TGTGCCAGCAGCCTACAGGCTATTAGCAATCAGCCCCAGCATTTT.

V and J are TRBV7-9 and TRBJ2-7; D perhaps matches TRBD2 (5 bases). Trimming cost V 7 bases and J 0 bases, with 10 bases left between them. The length of the CDR3 is 13 residues. Per germline, CDR1 SEHNR and CDR2 FQNEAQ (reference sequence). CDR3 DNA: TGTGCCAGCACCTGGGAGCTCTCCTACGAGCAGTACTTC. This codes for CASTWELSYEQYF.

The chain carries TRBV27 and TRBJ2-4; TRBD2 aligns across 8 bases. V was clipped by 5 bases and J by 7 bases; unmatched bases: 7. The CDR3 is made up of 14 amino acids. CDR1 MNHEY and CDR2 SMNVEV come from the germline V gene (reference sequence). The CDR3 reads CASSPGLGTNIQYF. The CDR3 coding sequence is TGTGCCAGCAGTCCGGGACTAGGCACCAACATTCAGTACTTC.